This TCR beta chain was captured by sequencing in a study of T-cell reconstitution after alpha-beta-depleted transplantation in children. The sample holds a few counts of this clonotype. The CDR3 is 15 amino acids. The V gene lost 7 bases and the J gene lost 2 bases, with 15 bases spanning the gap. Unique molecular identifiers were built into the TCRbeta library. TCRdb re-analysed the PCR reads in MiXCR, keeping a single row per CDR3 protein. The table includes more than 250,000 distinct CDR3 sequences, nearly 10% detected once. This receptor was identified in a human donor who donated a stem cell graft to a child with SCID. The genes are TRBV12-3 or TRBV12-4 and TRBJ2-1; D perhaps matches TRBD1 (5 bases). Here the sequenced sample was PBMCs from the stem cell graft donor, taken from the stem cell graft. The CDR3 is CASNSRTPPYNEQFF. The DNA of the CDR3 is TGTGCCAGCAATTCACGGACACCCCCCTACAATGAGCAGTTCTTC.